This record concerns one T cell receptor (beta chain) sequence. Antigen specificity is unknown. These data belong to a study of T cells in Graves' hyperthyroidism and ophthalmopathy. Study-level findings and limits: Stable hyperthyroidism was told apart from ophthalmopathy by a model built on 13 V-J features.

The TCR beta CDR3 regions underwent amplification using RNA transcripts as the source. HTBI primers drove first-round RT-PCR of the TCR CDR3. TCRdb re-called the multiplex PCR reads with MiXCR, one entry per CDR3 protein. The table records 600,000 to 850,000 distinct CDR3 sequences, approximately 19% of them present only once. Germline V gives CDR1 LNHNV, CDR2 YYDKDF (reference sequence). The CDR3 is 16 amino acids. V gave up 1 base and J gave up 0 bases, with 9 bases separating them. The sequencing input was blood. The chain is built from TRBV15 and TRBJ1-4; tentatively, D is TRBD1 (5 bases). This TCR was recovered from a woman aged 50 to 60 with Graves' hyperthyroidism that later progressed to Graves' ophthalmopathy. The CDR3 region has the DNA TGTGCCACCAGCAGAGTAGGGGAAGCAACTAATGAAAAACTGTTTTTT. Amino acid sequence: CATSRVGEATNEKLFF.